This T cell receptor (beta chain) was recorded in a study of blood T cell repertoires in COVID-19. Study background: From the United States, Italy and Spain came samples of acute and convalescent COVID-19. From T cells, B-cell-depleted T cells, or PBMCs came the material, which was cDNA or gDNA.

Generated by immunoSEQ multiplex PCR, the TCRdb table keeps only in-frame clones and is missing some. The sample lists roughly 250,000 clones; about nine tenths were seen once. Enrolled through a virtual design, the participants were between roughly 18 and 95 years of age and came from under 25 US areas. Per the germline V gene, CDR1 is MGHDK and CDR2 is SYGVNS. Trimming cost V 3 bases and J 0 bases, with 8 bases left between them. The CDR3 is 14 amino acids. Source material: PBMCs or T cells enriched from blood (not recorded which). The source of this sequence is a woman aged 25 to 39 with acute COVID-19. V usage is TRBV25-1 and J usage is TRBJ1-1; no firm D call. CDR3 sequence: CASSDPGLNTEAFF. CDR3 nucleotide sequence: TGTGCCAGCAGTGATCCGGGGTTGAACACTGAAGCTTTCTTT. The full variable domain, its missing parts supplied by reference TRBV25-1 and TRBJ1-1, is EADIYQTPRYLVIGTGKKITLECSQTMGHDKMYWYQQDPGMELHLIHYSYGVNSTEKGDLSSESTVSRIRTEHFPLTLESARPSHTSQYLCASSDPGLNTEAFFGQGTRLTVV.